The clone carrying this TCR beta chain has a handful of counts. The target antigen is unknown. The record originates from a study of beta chain features in type 1 diabetes. Study conclusions and caveats: Relative to healthy donors, patients appeared to have naive, central memory and Treg TCRB repertoires that were more similar. Moderate yet significant TCRB CDR3 shortening was seen in Type 1 diabetes patients in all four CD4+ subsets. Any HLA-type effect on TCRB rearrangement remained unresolved here. VDJ junctions from type 1 diabetes patients carried fewer insertions and larger deletions.

Since all of the isolated RNA was reverse transcribed, expressed TCRB transcripts were what got sequenced. Assay: immunoSEQ multiplex PCR; the TCRdb copy retains only in-frame clones and omits some. The top ten hold around 1% of the sample, which has fewer than 400,000 clones, about a tenth seen once. Trimming took 2 bases from V and 5 from J, leaving 13 bases between them. The germline CDR1 and CDR2 sequences are SGHRS and YFSETQ. CDR3 length equals 14 residues. The sequenced sample consisted of central memory CD4+ T cells from blood. The rearrangement joins TRBV5-1 to TRBJ1-2; D is unresolved. The receptor was derived from a young man with type 1 diabetes. The CDR3 DNA sequence: TGCGCCAGCAGCTTAGAGTTGGGTGCATATGGCTACACCTTC. Amino acid sequence: CASSLELGAYGYTF.